This note documents a single T cell receptor beta chain sequence. Profiling relied on immunoSEQ multiplex PCR, and the TCRdb table lists in-frame clones only, not all of them. The sample consists of about 45,000 clones, around 83% of them appearing once. This specimen comes from a study of blood T cell repertoires in COVID-19. The V gene lost 2 bases and the J gene lost 8 bases, with 18 bases spanning the gap. This CDR3 contains 15 residues. Germline V gives CDR1 SGHDN, CDR2 FVKESK. The specimen sequenced was peripheral blood. This receptor was taken from a woman aged 80 or over with acute or convalescent COVID-19. This sequence joins TRBV14 and TRBJ1-2; no definite D call. The CDR3 DNA follows: TGTGCCAGCAGCCAAAGGCGCGATGGACTCAGGGGCTACACCTTC. It translates to CASSQRRDGLRGYTF.